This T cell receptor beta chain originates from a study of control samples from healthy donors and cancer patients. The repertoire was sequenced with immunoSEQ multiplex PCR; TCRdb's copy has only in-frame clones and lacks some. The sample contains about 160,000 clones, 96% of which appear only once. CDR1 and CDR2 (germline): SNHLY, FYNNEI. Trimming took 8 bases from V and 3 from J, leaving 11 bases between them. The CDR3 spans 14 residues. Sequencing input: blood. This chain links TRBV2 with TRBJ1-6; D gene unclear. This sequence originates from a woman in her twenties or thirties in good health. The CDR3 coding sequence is TGTGCCAGCCGCTGGCAGGACTATAATTCACCCCTCCACTTT. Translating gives CASRWQDYNSPLHF.